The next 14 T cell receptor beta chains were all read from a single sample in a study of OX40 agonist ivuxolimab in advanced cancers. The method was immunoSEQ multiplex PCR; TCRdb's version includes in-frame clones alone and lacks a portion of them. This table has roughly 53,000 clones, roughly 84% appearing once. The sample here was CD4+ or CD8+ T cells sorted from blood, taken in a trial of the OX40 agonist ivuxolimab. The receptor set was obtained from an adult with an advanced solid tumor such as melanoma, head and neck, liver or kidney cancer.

The CDR3 spells CASRRSGGSSGYTF. The DNA of the CDR3 is TGTGCCAGTAGGAGATCAGGGGGCTCCTCTGGCTACACCTTC. The V call is TRBV19, the J call TRBJ1-2, with 8 bases that match TRBD1. V shed 6 bases and J 7 bases; nucleotides not matched to a gene: 10. The CDR3 runs 14 residues. Germline V CDR1 and CDR2: LNHDA, SQIVND (reference sequence).

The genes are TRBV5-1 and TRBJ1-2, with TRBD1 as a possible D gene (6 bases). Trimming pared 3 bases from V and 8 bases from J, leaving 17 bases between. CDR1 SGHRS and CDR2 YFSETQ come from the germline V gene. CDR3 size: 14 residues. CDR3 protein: CASSSSGGARGYTF. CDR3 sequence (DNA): TGCGCCAGCAGCTCCTCCGGGGGGGCCAGAGGCTACACCTTC. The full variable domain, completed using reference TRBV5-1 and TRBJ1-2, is KAGVTQTPRYLIKTRGQQVTLSCSPISGHRSVSWYQQTPGQGLQFLFEYFSETQRNKGNFPGRFSGRQFSNSRSEMNVSTLELGDSALYLCASSSSGGARGYTFGSGTRLTVV.

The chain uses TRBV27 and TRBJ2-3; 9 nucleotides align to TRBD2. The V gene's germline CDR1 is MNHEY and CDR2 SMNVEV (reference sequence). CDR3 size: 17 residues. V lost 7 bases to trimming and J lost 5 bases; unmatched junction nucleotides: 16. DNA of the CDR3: TGTGCCAGCACCGGGGGAGCGGGGGGTTACCTCGGAGATACGCAGTATTTT. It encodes CASTGGAGGYLGDTQYF.

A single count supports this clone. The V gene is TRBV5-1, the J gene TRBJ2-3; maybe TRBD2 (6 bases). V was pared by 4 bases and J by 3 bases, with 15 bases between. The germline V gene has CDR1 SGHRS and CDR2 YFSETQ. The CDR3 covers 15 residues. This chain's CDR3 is CASSTQAAGTDTQYF. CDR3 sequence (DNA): TGCGCCAGCAGCACCCAGGCGGCGGGGACAGATACGCAGTATTTT.

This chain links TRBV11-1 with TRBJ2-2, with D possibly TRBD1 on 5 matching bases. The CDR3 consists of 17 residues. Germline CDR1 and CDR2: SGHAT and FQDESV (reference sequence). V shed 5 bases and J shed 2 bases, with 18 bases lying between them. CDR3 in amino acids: CASSRVPDITNTGELFF. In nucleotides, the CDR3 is TGTGCCAGCAGCCGCGTACCGGACATAACAAACACCGGGGAGCTGTTTTTT.

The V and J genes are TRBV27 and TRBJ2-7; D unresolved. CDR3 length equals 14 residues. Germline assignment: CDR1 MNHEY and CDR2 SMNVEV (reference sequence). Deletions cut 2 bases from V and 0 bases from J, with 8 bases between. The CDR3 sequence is CASSLTILSYEQYF. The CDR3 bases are TGTGCCAGCAGTTTAACTATCCTCTCCTACGAGCAGTACTTC.

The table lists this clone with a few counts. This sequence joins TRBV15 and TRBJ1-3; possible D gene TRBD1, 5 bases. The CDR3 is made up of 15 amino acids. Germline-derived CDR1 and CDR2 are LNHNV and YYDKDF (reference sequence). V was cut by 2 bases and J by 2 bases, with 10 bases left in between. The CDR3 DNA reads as TGTGCCACCAGCAGATCCGGGACCGCTGGAAACACCATATATTTT. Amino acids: CATSRSGTAGNTIYF.

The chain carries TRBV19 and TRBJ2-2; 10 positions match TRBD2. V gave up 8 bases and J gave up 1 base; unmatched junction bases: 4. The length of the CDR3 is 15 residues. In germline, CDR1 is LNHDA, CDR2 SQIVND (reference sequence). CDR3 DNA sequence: TGTGCCAGTGCCTTAGCGGGGGGGAACACCGGGGAGCTGTTTTTT. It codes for CASALAGGNTGELFF.

CDR3 in DNA: TGTGCCATCAGGAGGGAGGGGGGCGTGAACACTGAAGCTTTCTTT. It translates to CAIRREGGVNTEAFF. This chain connects TRBV10-3 to TRBJ1-1, with D perhaps TRBD1 (6 bases). V shed 6 bases and J shed 0 bases, with 14 bases lying between them. The CDR3 is 15 amino acids. The germline CDR1 and CDR2 sequences are ENHRY and SYGVKD.

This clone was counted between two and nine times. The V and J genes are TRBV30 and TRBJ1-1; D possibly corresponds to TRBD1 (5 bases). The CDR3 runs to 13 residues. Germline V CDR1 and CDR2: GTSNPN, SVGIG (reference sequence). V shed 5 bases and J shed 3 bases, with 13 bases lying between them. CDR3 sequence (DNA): TGTGCCTGGGCGCGGGGCCAGGACACTGAAGCTTTCTTT. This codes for CAWARGQDTEAFF. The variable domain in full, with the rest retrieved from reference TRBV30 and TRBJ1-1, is SQTIHQWPATLVQPVGSPLSLECTVEGTSNPNLYWYRQAAGRGLQLLFYSVGIGQISSEVPQNLSASRPQDRQFILSSKKLLLSDSGFYLCAWARGQDTEAFFGQGTRLTVV.

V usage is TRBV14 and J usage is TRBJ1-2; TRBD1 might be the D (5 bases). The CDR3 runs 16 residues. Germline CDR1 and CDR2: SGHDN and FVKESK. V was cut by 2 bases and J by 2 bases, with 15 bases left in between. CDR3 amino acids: CASSQRASRVNYGYTF. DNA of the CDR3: TGTGCCAGCAGCCAAAGGGCCTCCAGGGTAAACTATGGCTACACCTTC.

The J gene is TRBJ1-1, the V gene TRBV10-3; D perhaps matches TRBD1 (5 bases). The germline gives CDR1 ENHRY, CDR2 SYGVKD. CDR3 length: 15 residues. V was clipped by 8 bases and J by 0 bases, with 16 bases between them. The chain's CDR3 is CAIGQRVDMNTEAFF. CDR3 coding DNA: TGTGCCATCGGGCAGAGGGTGGACATGAACACTGAAGCTTTCTTT.

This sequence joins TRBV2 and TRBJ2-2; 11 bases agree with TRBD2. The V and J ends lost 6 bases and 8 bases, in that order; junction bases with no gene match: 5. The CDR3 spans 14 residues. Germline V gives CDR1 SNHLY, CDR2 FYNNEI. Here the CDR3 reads CASSEGLAVGELFF. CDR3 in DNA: TGTGCCAGCAGCGAGGGACTAGCGGTAGGGGAGCTGTTTTTT. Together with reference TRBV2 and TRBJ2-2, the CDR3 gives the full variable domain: EPEVTQTPSHQVTQMGQEVILRCVPISNHLYFYWYRQILGQKVEFLVSFYNNEISEKSEIFDDQFSVERPDGSNFTLKIRSTKLEDSAMYFCASSEGLAVGELFFGEGSRLTVL.

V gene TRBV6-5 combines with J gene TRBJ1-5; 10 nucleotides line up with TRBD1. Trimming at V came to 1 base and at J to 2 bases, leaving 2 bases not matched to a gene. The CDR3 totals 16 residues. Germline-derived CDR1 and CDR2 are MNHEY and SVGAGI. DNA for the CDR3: TGTGCCAGCAGTTACTTGACAGGGGGCGGCAATCAGCCCCAGCATTTT. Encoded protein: CASSYLTGGGNQPQHF.